The TCR beta chain under discussion was sequenced for a study of human T cells and chemical hapten exposure. Overall study context: For the approximately 25-week duration of the study, patients were given weekly doses of diphenylcyclopropenone on the scalp. General study results and limits: Once DPC sensitization occurred, TCRs above 1 in 1000 frequency showed no change.

In TCRdb, the RACE reads were re-called with MiXCR into one record per CDR3 protein. Of about 190,000 distinct CDR3 sequences detected, more than 20% appear once; the ten largest clones hold about 2.5%. This clonotype has only a few counts. Its target is unknown. Per the germline V gene, CDR1 is SEHNR and CDR2 is FQNEAQ (reference sequence). V was trimmed by 6 bases and J by 5 bases, leaving 13 bases between them. There are 13 residues in the CDR3. Indicated time point: patch test 3, about 24 weeks after DPC sensitization. Indicated treatment: therapeutic diphenylcyclopropenone sensitization with weekly scalp DPC. Researchers sampled blood before each patch test went on.

The clonotype was recovered from a woman aged 40-49 years with alopecia areata. Some clones in this sample may be carry-over from other donors' samples. The genes are TRBV7-9 and TRBJ2-5, with D perhaps TRBD2 (6 bases). Sample: whole blood, taken in connection with sensitization to the hapten diphenylcyclopropenone (DPC). CDR3 bases: TGTGCCAGCAGTCTAGGGAGGACTGAGACCCAGTACTTC. This sequence encodes CASSLGRTETQYF.